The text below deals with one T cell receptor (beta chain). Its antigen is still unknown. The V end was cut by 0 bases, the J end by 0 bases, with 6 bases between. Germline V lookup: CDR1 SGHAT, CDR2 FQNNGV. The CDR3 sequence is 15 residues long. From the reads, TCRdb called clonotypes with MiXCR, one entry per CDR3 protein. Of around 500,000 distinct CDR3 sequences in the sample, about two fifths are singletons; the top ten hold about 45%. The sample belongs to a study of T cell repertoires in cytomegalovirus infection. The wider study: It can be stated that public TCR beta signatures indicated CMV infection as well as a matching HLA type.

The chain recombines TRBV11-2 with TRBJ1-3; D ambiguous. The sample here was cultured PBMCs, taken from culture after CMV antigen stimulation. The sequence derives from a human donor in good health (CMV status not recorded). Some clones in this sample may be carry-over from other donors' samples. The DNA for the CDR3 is TGTGCCAGCAGCTTAGACACAGTCTCTGGAAACACCATATATTTT. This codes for CASSLDTVSGNTIYF.